The clone carrying this T cell receptor beta chain turned up a few times. Antigen unknown. The gene symbols are mouse symbols. The CDR3 end lies 4 residues beyond the end of the read and is filled in from the germline J gene. This entry comes from a study of CD8+ T cells in alopecia areata. The overall study: C3H/HeJ graft donors with spontaneous alopecia, aged 6-12 months, supplied skin that was transplanted onto female C3H/HeJ mice aged about 6-11 weeks.

Notes on the study in general: Normal skin contains resident alphabeta T cells, and these are also sequenced in scalp samples. Greater clonality was observed in lesional scalp samples, especially alopecia totalis/universalis, versus normal scalp. Mice showed clearer TCR sharing than patients did, a gap that was possibly HLA-related.

Germline V gene data show CDR1 as LGHNA and CDR2 as YNLKQL (reference sequence). This CDR3 is 16 amino acids long. V was clipped by 0 bases and J by 2 bases, with 12 bases between them. Scientists pooled cutaneous lymph node cells and sorted them on CD4, CD8alpha, NKG2D, NKG2ACE and other markers. It was cDNA, reverse transcribed from extracted RNA, that served as the sequencing template. The assay was immunoSEQ multiplex PCR, and TCRdb's table has in-frame clones only and misses some. The sample presents more than 250,000 clones, none singletons. Sequences were obtained from CD4+ T cells sorted from a lymph node. This TCR was sampled from a C3H/HeJ mouse with alopecia areata. This mouse strain has H2-k as its MHC haplotype. This rearrangement joins TRBV5 to TRBJ2-3; TRBD1 might be the D (7 bases). CDR3 loop: CASSQDRGRAAETLYF. Incomplete CDR3 DNA: TGTGCCAGCAGCCAAGATAGGGGGCGCGCTGCAGAA.